Listed here are 31 T cell receptor beta chains from one sample, sequenced in a study of cytomegalovirus exposure and HLA in healthy donors. A multiplex PCR was run with 60 Vbeta primers and 13 Jbeta primers. Repertoires were generated with immunoSEQ multiplex PCR, while TCRdb's copy carries only in-frame clones and drops some. The sample lists over 150,000 clones; around two thirds were seen once. Sequencing was carried out using PBMCs. Source of these receptors: a man aged 45-65 years in good health and CMV-seronegative.

This clone was picked up one time. V usage is TRBV7-2 and J usage is TRBJ1-1; no clear D. Germline V gene lookup returns CDR1 SGHTA and CDR2 FQGNSA. The CDR3 runs to 13 residues. Deletions cut 2 bases from V and 5 bases from J, with 9 bases between. The CDR3 loop reads CASSLKLETEAFF. DNA of the CDR3: TGTGCCAGCAGCTTAAAGCTGGAGACTGAAGCTTTCTTT.

The chain employs TRBV5-4 and TRBJ2-1, with 10 nucleotides matching TRBD1. V trimming: 0 bases; J trimming: 6 bases; junction bases outside the gene matches: 3. CDR1 is SGHNT and CDR2 is YYREEE in the germline V gene (reference sequence). CDR3 length: 15 residues. CDR3 sequence: CASSLGGTGVNEQFF. The CDR3 DNA reads TGTGCCAGCAGCTTGGGGGGGACAGGGGTCAATGAGCAGTTCTTC.

The chain is built from TRBV5-5 and TRBJ1-4; 7 bases are a match to TRBD1. The CDR3 loop spans 12 amino acids. V was clipped by 4 bases and J by 8 bases; unmatched bases: 2. Germline V gene lookup returns CDR1 SGHKS and CDR2 YYEKEE (reference sequence). In DNA, the CDR3 is TGTGCCAGCAGCCGCAGGGGGGAAAAACTGTTTTTT. Its protein product is CASSRRGEKLFF.

The rearrangement joins TRBV5-8 to TRBJ1-4, with D maybe TRBD1 (6 bases). This CDR3 has 15 residues. Per the germline V gene, CDR1 is SGHTS and CDR2 is YDEGEE. V was clipped by 4 bases and J by 4 bases, with 14 bases between them. The CDR3 nucleotides read TGTGCCAGCAGCCCCGCAGGGGTCCTTAATGAAAAACTGTTTTTT. Amino acids: CASSPAGVLNEKLFF.

V gene TRBV5-8 combines with J gene TRBJ1-1; D perhaps matches TRBD1 (6 bases). The CDR3 sequence is 14 residues long. The V end was cut by 5 bases, the J end by 0 bases, with 11 bases between. The germline V gene has CDR1 SGHTS and CDR2 YDEGEE. CDR3: CASRRGHLNTEAFF. Here the CDR3 DNA reads TGTGCCAGCAGAAGGGGACACTTGAACACTGAAGCTTTCTTT. Together with reference TRBV5-8 and TRBJ1-1, the CDR3 gives the full variable domain: EAGVTQSPTHLIKTRGQQATLRCSPISGHTSVYWYQQALGLGLQFLLWYDEGEERNRGNFPPRFSGRQFPNYSSELNVNALELEDSALYLCASRRGHLNTEAFFGQGTRLTVV.

V gene TRBV6-4 combines with J gene TRBJ2-2; D may be TRBD1 (6 bases). The germline V gene encodes CDR1 MRHNA and CDR2 SNTAGT. V was trimmed by 8 bases and J by 0 bases, leaving 16 bases between them. This CDR3 has 16 residues. The CDR3 here is CASGPYGTTNTGELFF. The CDR3 DNA reads as TGTGCCAGCGGACCTTACGGGACAACGAACACCGGGGAGCTGTTTTTT.

The V call is TRBV7-2, the J call TRBJ1-3; D gene unclear. Germline assignment: CDR1 SGHTA and CDR2 FQGNSA. CDR3 length: 15 amino acids. Trimming stripped 5 bases from V and 0 bases from J, with 11 bases between. The CDR3 region is CASSEDGISGNTIYF. The CDR3, as DNA: TGTGCCAGCAGCGAGGACGGGATCTCTGGAAACACCATATATTTT.

J is TRBJ1-2 and V is TRBV10-1, with TRBD1 matching 8 bases. V lost 4 bases, J lost 1 base, and 8 bases stayed unmatched. This CDR3 is 16 amino acids long. The germline V gene encodes CDR1 WNHNN and CDR2 SYGVQD (reference sequence). CDR3 residues: CASSARGDRYNYGYTF. The CDR3 nucleotides read TGCGCCAGCAGTGCAAGGGGGGACAGGTATAACTATGGCTACACCTTC.

The chain links TRBV5-1 to TRBJ2-2; 8 bases fit TRBD2. After removal of 4 bases from V and 5 bases from J, the junction contained 10 bases not matched to a gene. Germline values: CDR1 SGHRS, CDR2 YFSETQ. This CDR3 region has 16 residues. CDR3 bases: TGCGCCAGCAGCACCTCCGGGACTAGGAGGACCGGGGAGCTGTTTTTT. This sequence encodes CASSTSGTRRTGELFF.

This clone occurred a few times. V gene TRBV9 combines with J gene TRBJ1-1; 9 bases match TRBD1. The CDR3 runs 18 residues. Germline V gene lookup returns CDR1 SGDLS and CDR2 YYNGEE. The V and J ends lost 4 bases and 0 bases, in that order; junction bases with no gene match: 13. The CDR3 spells CASSHRPGTGTMNTEAFF. CDR3 bases: TGTGCCAGCAGCCACCGTCCCGGGACAGGGACCATGAACACTGAAGCTTTCTTT.

The V gene is TRBV7-6, the J gene TRBJ2-3; TRBD1 matches at 7 bases. Looked up from germline, CDR1 is SGHVS and CDR2 is FNYEAQ. V shed 6 bases and J 5 bases; nucleotides not matched to a gene: 2. CDR3 length: 12 amino acids. This CDR3 reads CASRGTEDTQYF. CDR3 in DNA: TGTGCCAGCAGAGGGACAGAAGATACGCAGTATTTT.

This clone was seen a handful of times. This chain uses TRBV2 with TRBJ1-5; possibly TRBD1 for D (6 bases). Germline V gene data show CDR1 as SNHLY and CDR2 as FYNNEI. The V end was cut by 3 bases, the J end by 2 bases, with 11 bases between. CDR3 length: 15 residues. In DNA form, the CDR3 reads TGTGCCAGCAGTGACAGGGGTCTCGGCAATCAGCCCCAGCATTTT. This translates into CASSDRGLGNQPQHF.

The genes are TRBV4-1 and TRBJ1-4; D perhaps matches TRBD1 (6 bases). Germline CDR1 and CDR2: MGHRA and YSYEKL. V was shortened by 9 bases and J by 4 bases, with 24 bases between the two germline ends. The CDR3 runs to 17 residues. CDR3 residues: CASRGGILQEFNEKLFF. The CDR3 coding sequence is TGCGCCAGTAGGGGGGGTATACTACAGGAGTTTAATGAAAAACTGTTTTTT.

This clone was counted between two and nine times. The gene calls are TRBV11-2 and TRBJ2-7; D uncertain. This CDR3 has 15 residues. Germline CDR1 SGHAT, CDR2 FQNNGV. V was shortened by 5 bases and J by 0 bases, with 14 bases between the two germline ends. The CDR3 DNA is TGTGCCAGCAGCGTGTCAGACAAGAGCTCCTACGAGCAGTACTTC. Protein sequence: CASSVSDKSSYEQYF.

This clone was seen only a few times. The rearrangement uses TRBV9 and TRBJ2-7, with D perhaps matching TRBD1 (6 bases). CDR3 size: 14 residues. CDR1 SGDLS and CDR2 YYNGEE come from the germline V gene. V shed 4 bases and J shed 1 base, with 12 bases lying between them. For the CDR3, the DNA is TGTGCCAGCAGCCCTCAAACAGGGTCCTACGAGCAGTACTTC. This codes for CASSPQTGSYEQYF.

The rearrangement links TRBV9 to TRBJ2-3; weak D call: TRBD1 (5 bases). The germline gives CDR1 SGDLS, CDR2 YYNGEE. The CDR3 extends over 15 amino acids. V was cut by 6 bases and J by 0 bases, with 14 bases left in between. CDR3: CASTQEGASTDTQYF. For the CDR3, the DNA is TGTGCCAGCACCCAGGAAGGGGCTAGCACAGATACGCAGTATTTT.

A few counts support this clone. The J gene is TRBJ2-1, the V gene TRBV4-1; possibly TRBD2 for D (7 bases). This CDR3 spans 16 amino acids. The V end lost 6 bases, the J end lost 4 bases, and 19 bases lay between the germline ends. CDR1 MGHRA and CDR2 YSYEKL come from the germline V gene. As DNA, the CDR3 is TGCGCCAGCAGACCTCTAGGGGGGGCCCTGTACAATGAGCAGTTCTTC. It encodes CASRPLGGALYNEQFF.

The rearrangement uses TRBV4-2 and TRBJ2-6, with TRBD2 matching 16 bases. CDR3 length equals 21 residues. V lost 4 bases and J lost 0; bases outside the gene matches: 9. The germline V gene has CDR1 LGHNA and CDR2 YNFKEQ. Here the CDR3 DNA reads TGTGCCAGCAGCCGGGGACTAGCGGGGGGGATAGGATCCTCTGGGGCCAACGTCCTGACTTTC. Translation gives CASSRGLAGGIGSSGANVLTF.

The rearrangement uses TRBV6-1 and TRBJ2-3, with 12 bases aligning to TRBD2. Germline trimming cut 3 bases from V and 4 bases from J; bases unmatched to any gene: 5. The CDR3 has 16 residues. Germline V gene sequence: CDR1 MNHNS, CDR2 SASEGT. As DNA, the CDR3 is TGTGCCAGCAGTGAGGCTAGCGGGGGGGCACCAGATACGCAGTATTTT. Amino acid sequence: CASSEASGGAPDTQYF.

The chain uses TRBV5-1 and TRBJ2-5, with 9 positions matching TRBD2. The germline CDR1 and CDR2 sequences are SGHRS and YFSETQ. The CDR3 has 13 amino acids. After removal of 1 base from V and 10 bases from J, the junction contained 5 bases not matched to a gene. This CDR3 is CASSLMAGGDQYF. In DNA, the CDR3 is TGCGCCAGCAGCTTGATGGCGGGGGGGGACCAGTACTTC.

The rearrangement joins TRBV6-1 to TRBJ1-4; D ambiguous. The CDR3 is 17 residues long. Germline assignment: CDR1 MNHNS and CDR2 SASEGT. Trimming left V 3 bases short and J 7 bases short, with 21 bases between. The CDR3 protein is CASSDQSGGPAGEKLFF. As DNA, the CDR3 is TGTGCCAGCAGTGACCAAAGTGGCGGACCCGCGGGTGAAAAACTGTTTTTT.

In DNA, the CDR3 is TGTGCCAGCTCACCAGACAGGGGACTCAATCAGCCCCAGCATTTT. Amino acid sequence: CASSPDRGLNQPQHF. The rearrangement links TRBV18 to TRBJ1-5; 8 positions match TRBD1. The CDR3 has 15 amino acids. Germline V gives CDR1 KGHSH, CDR2 LQKENI. J lost 3 bases, V lost 2 bases, and 3 bases had no gene match.

The V call is TRBV6-1, the J call TRBJ1-1, with D perhaps matching TRBD1 (6 bases). This CDR3 is 16 amino acids long. V lost 1 base, J lost 0 bases, and 12 bases lay in between. CDR1 is MNHNS, CDR2 SASEGT, per germline. CDR3 region: CASSEGGYRVNTEAFF. DNA of the CDR3: TGTGCCAGCAGTGAAGGTGGTTACAGGGTGAACACTGAAGCTTTCTTT.

The chain employs TRBV6-4 and TRBJ2-1; 9 bases agree with TRBD1. Germline CDR1 and CDR2: MRHNA and SNTAGT. CDR3 size: 14 residues. After removal of 6 bases from V and 7 bases from J, the junction contained 7 bases not matched to a gene. The CDR3 coding sequence is TGTGCCAGCAGAGCCGGGACAGGGCGTAATGAGCAGTTCTTC. Encoded protein: CASRAGTGRNEQFF.

CDR3 amino acids: CASSLVGGNYGYTF. The CDR3, as DNA: TGTGCCAGCAGCTTAGTCGGCGGGAACTATGGCTACACCTTC. The chain couples TRBV7-2 to TRBJ1-2, with unresolved D. V lost 1 base to trimming and J lost 2 bases, with 8 bases between them. The CDR3 is 14 residues long. Germline V lookup: CDR1 SGHTA, CDR2 FQGNSA.

The table lists this clone with a count of one. The chain couples TRBV25-1 to TRBJ2-3, with TRBD2 matching 15 bases. The junction had 4 bases not matched to a gene; V was cut back by 3 bases and J by 6 bases. CDR1 MGHDK and CDR2 SYGVNS come from the germline V gene. The CDR3 runs 16 residues. The CDR3 spells CASSDGGLAGGDTQYF. Written as DNA, the CDR3 is TGTGCCAGCAGTGATGGGGGACTAGCGGGGGGTGATACGCAGTATTTT. Supplemented by reference TRBV25-1 and TRBJ2-3, the full variable domain reads EADIYQTPRYLVIGTGKKITLECSQTMGHDKMYWYQQDPGMELHLIHYSYGVNSTEKGDLSSESTVSRIRTEHFPLTLESARPSHTSQYLCASSDGGLAGGDTQYFGPGTRLTVL.

The chain is built from TRBV5-8 and TRBJ1-5; 8 bases match TRBD1. From germline, CDR1 is SGHTS and CDR2 YDEGEE. V gave up 4 bases and J gave up 2 bases; unmatched junction bases: 5. This CDR3 has 15 residues. The CDR3 is CASSQGQVGNQPQHF. The CDR3 DNA follows: TGTGCCAGCAGCCAGGGACAGGTGGGCAATCAGCCCCAGCATTTT.

The rearrangement joins TRBV4-3 to TRBJ2-2; D may be TRBD1 (7 bases). The CDR3 runs to 16 residues. V was cut by 1 base and J by 2 bases, with 11 bases left in between. The germline V gene encodes CDR1 LGHNA and CDR2 YSLEER. CDR3 region: CASSQGGTVNTGELFF. Written as DNA, the CDR3 is TGCGCCAGCAGCCAAGGCGGGACAGTTAACACCGGGGAGCTGTTTTTT.

The chain couples TRBV11-2 to TRBJ1-1; D remains ambiguous. The CDR3 length is 13 residues. Germline V gene data show CDR1 as SGHAT and CDR2 as FQNNGV. Deletions cut 3 bases from V and 0 bases from J, with 5 bases between. In DNA, the CDR3 is TGTGCCAGCAGCTTGGAGGTGAACACTGAAGCTTTCTTT. Protein product: CASSLEVNTEAFF.

In this sample, this clone turned up a few times. The CDR3 is CASSVWARRYNEQFF. The CDR3 nucleotides are TGCGCCAGCAGTGTATGGGCCAGGAGGTACAATGAGCAGTTCTTC. This rearrangement joins TRBV10-1 to TRBJ2-1; perhaps TRBD2 as D (5 bases). Germline-derived CDR1 and CDR2 are WNHNN and SYGVQD (reference sequence). The CDR3 extends over 15 amino acids. Trimming stripped 4 bases from V and 4 bases from J, with 14 bases between.

V usage is TRBV20-1 and J usage is TRBJ2-7, with D unclear. The CDR3 consists of 10 residues. Germline CDR1 and CDR2: DFQATT and SNEGSKA (reference sequence). V was trimmed by 6 bases and J by 4 bases, leaving 7 bases between them. CDR3 residues: CSAGRYEQYF. The CDR3 DNA reads TGCAGTGCAGGCAGGTACGAGCAGTACTTC.